These 9 T cell receptor beta chains originate from one sample sequenced in a study of beta chain features in type 1 diabetes. Since all of the isolated RNA was reverse transcribed, expressed TCRB transcripts were what got sequenced. The protocol was immunoSEQ multiplex PCR, while the TCRdb copy is restricted to in-frame clones and leaves out a portion. In the table there are around 250,000 clones, approximately 70% of which are singletons. The sample taken for sequencing was naive CD4+ T cells from blood. These receptors all stem from a man aged 30 to 39 in good health.

The genes are TRBV18 and TRBJ2-4; D might be TRBD2 (6 bases). V gave up 6 bases and J gave up 8 bases, with 14 bases separating them. This CDR3 region has 13 residues. The V gene's germline CDR1 is KGHSH and CDR2 LQKENI. The CDR3 loop is CASSPGSGDIQYF. CDR3 DNA: TGTGCCAGCTCCCCGGGCTCGGGGGACATTCAGTACTTC.

This clone was detected only once. The rearrangement links TRBV29-1 to TRBJ2-4; 8 bases align to TRBD1. Per the germline V gene, CDR1 is SQVTM and CDR2 is ANQGSEA. The junction had 7 bases not matched to a gene; V was cut back by 6 bases and J by 6 bases. The CDR3 contains 13 residues. CDR3 region: CSVKGQGGNIQYF. CDR3 DNA sequence: TGCAGCGTAAAAGGACAGGGAGGAAACATTCAGTACTTC.

The chain links TRBV29-1 to TRBJ1-2; TRBD1 is a possible D gene (5 bases). The CDR3 is made up of 14 amino acids. In germline, CDR1 is SQVTM, CDR2 ANQGSEA. Trimming shortened V by 0 bases and J by 7 bases, and 15 bases separated the two germline ends. CDR3 sequence: CSVEDRDRPRGYTF. For the CDR3, the DNA is TGCAGCGTTGAAGACAGAGACAGACCTCGTGGCTACACCTTC.

This rearrangement joins TRBV30 to TRBJ2-5; no clear D. This CDR3 region has 13 residues. Deletions cut 1 base from V and 0 bases from J, with 6 bases between. Germline V gives CDR1 GTSNPN, CDR2 SVGIG (reference sequence). The CDR3, as DNA: TGTGCCTGGAGTGCCGCCCACCAAGAGACCCAGTACTTC. Translation: CAWSAAHQETQYF.

On this clone: Other DNA sequences in the sample encode the same CDR3. CDR3 residues: CSVAGQQETQYF. The CDR3 region has the DNA TGCAGCGTAGCGGGACAGCAAGAGACCCAGTACTTC. This chain uses TRBV29-1 with TRBJ2-5; D might be TRBD1 or TRBD2, each matching 7 bases. This CDR3 has 12 amino acids. Per the germline V gene, CDR1 is SQVTM and CDR2 is ANQGSEA. V was trimmed by 6 bases and J by 2 bases, leaving 10 bases between them.

The rearrangement links TRBV2 to TRBJ2-5, with unresolved D. The CDR3 sequence is 14 residues long. V was trimmed by 2 bases and J by 3 bases, leaving 10 bases between them. Germline loops: CDR1 SNHLY, CDR2 FYNNEI. This chain's CDR3 is CASSEMGSEETQYF. In DNA, the CDR3 is TGTGCCAGCAGTGAAATGGGCTCGGAAGAGACCCAGTACTTC.

A word on this clone: The same CDR3 is also encoded by other DNA sequences in this sample. The chain links TRBV7-2 to TRBJ2-7; D unclear. V was clipped by 2 bases and J by 2 bases, with 4 bases between them. Germline V lookup: CDR1 SGHTA, CDR2 FQGNSA. The CDR3 runs to 12 residues. Here the CDR3 reads CASSLSTYEQYF. DNA for the CDR3: TGTGCCAGCAGCTTATCTACCTACGAGCAGTACTTC.

This rearrangement joins TRBV19 to TRBJ2-2; no definite D call. Germline CDR1 is LNHDA and CDR2 is SQIVND (reference sequence). V was trimmed by 2 bases and J by 0 bases, leaving 1 base between them. This CDR3 has 13 amino acids. The CDR3 coding sequence is TGTGCCAGTAGTATAACGAACACCGGGGAGCTGTTTTTT. It translates to CASSITNTGELFF.

V gene TRBV14 combines with J gene TRBJ2-5, with D possibly being TRBD2 (6 bases). The CDR3 is 14 amino acids. V shed 3 bases and J shed 4 bases, with 12 bases lying between them. CDR1 is SGHDN and CDR2 is FVKESK in the germline V gene. The DNA for the CDR3 is TGTGCCAGCAGCCAGTATACCGGGGGAGAGACCCAGTACTTC. Amino acids: CASSQYTGGETQYF.